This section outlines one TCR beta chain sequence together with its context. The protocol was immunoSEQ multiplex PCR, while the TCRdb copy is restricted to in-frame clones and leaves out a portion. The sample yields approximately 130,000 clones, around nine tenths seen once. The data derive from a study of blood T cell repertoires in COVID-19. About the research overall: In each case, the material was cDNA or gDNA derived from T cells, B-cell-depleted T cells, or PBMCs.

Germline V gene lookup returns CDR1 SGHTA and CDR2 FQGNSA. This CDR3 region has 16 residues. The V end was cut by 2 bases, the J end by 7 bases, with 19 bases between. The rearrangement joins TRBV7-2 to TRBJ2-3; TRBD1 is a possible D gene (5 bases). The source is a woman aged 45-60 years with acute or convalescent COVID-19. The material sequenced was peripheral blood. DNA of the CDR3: TGTGCCAGCAGCTTATTGGCAGGGAAAGTAGATTATACGCAGTATTTT. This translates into CASSLLAGKVDYTQYF. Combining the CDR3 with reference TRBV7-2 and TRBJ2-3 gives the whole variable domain GAGVSQSPSNKVTEKGKDVELRCDPISGHTALYWYRQSLGQGLEFLIYFQGNSAPDKSGLPSDRFSAERTGGSVSTLTIQRTQQEDSAVYLCASSLLAGKVDYTQYFGPGTRLTVL.